This T cell receptor (beta chain) was sequenced for a study of immune evolution from preneoplasia to lung adenocarcinoma. This clone turned up a few times. Its antigen is not known. CDR3 length equals 11 residues. Germline V gene data show CDR1 as SNHLY and CDR2 as FYNNEI. Trimming took 3 bases from V and 13 from J, leaving 10 bases between them. Study-wide results and caveats: Top clone frequencies peaked in normal lung, apparently declining through invasive adenocarcinoma. Highest clonality occurred in KRAS-mutant, not EGFR-mutant or double wild-type, nodules. Normal lung had highest clonality; later lesions appeared denser, more diverse.

Macro-dissection enriched premalignant or tumor cells before nucleic acid extraction. Data came from immunoSEQ multiplex PCR; TCRdb stores just in-frame clones and leaves some out. The table lists 37,000 or so clones, about 74% of them singletons. The V call is TRBV2, the J call TRBJ2-1; D is unclear. The source is a person aged 55 to 69 with lung adenocarcinoma. The sample consisted of FFPE invasive lung adenocarcinoma tissue. The chain's CDR3 is CASSEVSSQFF. The DNA of the CDR3 is TGTGCCAGCAGTGAGGTTTCTAGTCAGTTCTTC.